This is a list of T cell receptor beta chains from one sample in a study of response to subunit inactivated influenza vaccine. TCRdb reanalysed the RT-PCR reads using MiXCR and keeps one entry per CDR3 protein. The sample lists under 550,000 distinct CDR3 sequences; approximately 7.7% were seen once. The input for sequencing was PBMCs from blood, taken roughly 24 months after vaccination. These receptors were obtained from a man aged 50-75 years who received an inactivated influenza vaccine. Each CDR3 is given with its conserved first and last residue. A D gene is named only where the DNA matches it firmly. Clone size, where shown, is once, few, many, or a class for clones that have expanded.

size,J,D,V,CDR3,DNA
NA,TRBJ1-5,NA,TRBV10-3,CAISESGGVEPQHF,TGTGCCATCAGTGAGTCGGGGGGGGTAGAGCCCCAGCATTTT
few,TRBJ2-5,TRBD1,TRBV10-3,CATADRPQETQYF,TGTGCCACCGCGGACAGGCCCCAAGAGACCCAGTACTTC
few,TRBJ2-6,NA,TRBV3-1,CASSPDTSGANVLTF,TGTGCCAGCAGCCCGGACACCTCTGGGGCCAACGTCCTGACTTTC
NA,TRBJ2-2,TRBD1,TRBV6-2/TRBV6-3,CASTDPTGGGTGELFF,TGTGCCAGCACAGACCCGACAGGGGGAGGTACCGGGGAGCTGTTTTTT
NA,TRBJ2-2,TRBD2,TRBV15,CATSRDRGLAGANTGELFF,TGTGCCACCAGCAGAGATCGAGGACTAGCGGGAGCGAACACCGGGGAGCTGTTTTTT
many,TRBJ1-1,NA,TRBV12-3/TRBV12-4,CASSPRQLGTEAFF,TGTGCCAGCAGTCCGCGACAGTTGGGCACTGAAGCTTTCTTT
many,TRBJ2-2,NA,TRBV5-1,CASSFRQGSVGELFF,TGCGCCAGCAGCTTCCGCCAGGGGTCCGTCGGGGAGCTGTTTTTT
few,TRBJ2-3,TRBD2,TRBV7-6,CASSMGLAGLSDTQYF,TGTGCCAGCAGCATGGGACTAGCGGGGTTATCAGATACGCAGTATTTT
NA,TRBJ1-1,TRBD1,TRBV25-1,CASSEWGQGAKSEAFF,TGTGCCAGCAGTGAATGGGGACAGGGGGCGAAGTCTGAAGCTTTCTTT
few,TRBJ1-1,NA,TRBV5-1,CASSPVGRGNTEAFF,TGCGCCAGCAGCCCGGTAGGCAGGGGGAACACTGAAGCTTTCTTT
NA,TRBJ1-1,NA,TRBV29-1,CSALGLLGMNTEAFF,TGCAGCGCTTTAGGCCTGTTGGGGATGAACACTGAAGCTTTCTTT
few,TRBJ1-1,NA,TRBV20-1,CSARVLNRAEAFF,TGCAGTGCTAGAGTCTTGAATAGGGCTGAAGCTTTCTTT
few,TRBJ2-2,NA,TRBV12-3/TRBV12-4,CASSLYYTGELFF,TGTGCCAGCAGTTTATATTACACCGGGGAGCTGTTTTTT
NA,TRBJ1-2,TRBD1,TRBV2,CASSRTGNLFGYTF,TGTGCCAGCAGCAGGACAGGGAATTTGTTTGGCTACACCTTC
few,TRBJ1-1,NA,TRBV2,CASREDRLNTEAFF,TGTGCCAGCAGGGAGGACAGATTGAACACTGAAGCTTTCTTT
few,TRBJ2-7,NA,TRBV10-2,CASSELGGATWEQYF,TGCGCCAGCAGTGAGTTGGGGGGGGCGACCTGGGAGCAGTACTTC
few,TRBJ2-3,NA,TRBV5-1,CASSLAPGKDTQYF,TGCGCCAGCAGCTTGGCCCCAGGGAAAGATACGCAGTATTTT
few,TRBJ2-5,TRBD2,TRBV6-5,CASSYVAGGPGETQYF,TGTGCCAGCAGTTACGTAGCGGGAGGGCCGGGAGAGACCCAGTACTTC
few,TRBJ1-2,TRBD1,TRBV29-1,CSVRDRAEGYTF,TGCAGCGTACGGGACAGGGCAGAGGGCTACACCTTC